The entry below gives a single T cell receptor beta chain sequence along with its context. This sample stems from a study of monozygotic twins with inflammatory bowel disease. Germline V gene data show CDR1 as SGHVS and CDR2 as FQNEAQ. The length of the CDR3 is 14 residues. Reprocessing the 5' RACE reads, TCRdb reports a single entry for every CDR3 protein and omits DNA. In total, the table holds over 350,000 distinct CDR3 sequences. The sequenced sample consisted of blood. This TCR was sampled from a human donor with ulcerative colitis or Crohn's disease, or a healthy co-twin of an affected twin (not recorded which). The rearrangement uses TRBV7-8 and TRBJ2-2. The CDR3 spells CASSLRQFTGELFF.